This TCR beta chain was identified during a study of cytomegalovirus exposure and HLA in healthy donors. Study in general: The use of the same platform for the 95 to 150 validation repertoires and the roughly 730 first-cohort repertoires was reported by a later analysis. General study points: The study recorded 150 to 200 TCR beta chains that were cytomegalovirus-associated. Cytomegalovirus status was reportedly diagnosed by the classifier with high sensitivity and specificity.

Concerning this clone: Its specificity is unknown.

While the first cohort had several hundred subjects, the donors belonged to the separate validation cohort of 100 to 150 subjects. Generated by immunoSEQ multiplex PCR, the TCRdb table keeps only in-frame clones and is missing some. Among about 57,000 clones listed, about 90% were seen once. This CDR3 is built from 15 residues. Trimming removed 3 bases from V and 7 bases from J, with 15 bases in between. From germline, CDR1 is MNHEY and CDR2 SVGAGI. Material for sequencing was PBMCs. J is TRBJ1-4 and V is TRBV6-5; tentatively, D is TRBD1 (5 bases). This TCR was recovered from a woman between 18 and 30 years old in good health and CMV-seronegative. Here the CDR3 DNA reads TGTGCCAGCAGTTATAGGGGCGGGGTTGGTGAAAAACTGTTTTTT. Translating it yields CASSYRGGVGEKLFF.